The following is a TCR beta chain sequence with its context. Its antigen is undetermined. Researchers amplified the TCR beta CDR3 regions from RNA transcripts. The HTBI set primed first-round TCR CDR3 RT-PCR. TCRdb re-derived calls from the multiplex PCR reads in MiXCR, one entry per CDR3 protein. The sample includes approximately 330,000 distinct CDR3 sequences, around 13% of them seen just once. The CDR3 consists of 14 residues. In germline, CDR1 is LNHDA, CDR2 SQIVND (reference sequence). V was pared by 5 bases and J by 4 bases, with 14 bases between. Fresh peripheral blood, 10 ml, was the source of the PBMCs. These data come from a study of T cells in Graves' hyperthyroidism and ophthalmopathy. General observations from the study: Blood shared most expanded thyroid clonotypes above 0.001.

Sequenced material: blood. The TCR comes from a middle-aged woman with Graves' ophthalmopathy. The chain recombines TRBV19 with TRBJ2-5; no firm D call. The CDR3 DNA is TGTGCCAGTAGTCTATTAGGAGAGTTAGAGACCCAGTACTTC. Protein: CASSLLGELETQYF.